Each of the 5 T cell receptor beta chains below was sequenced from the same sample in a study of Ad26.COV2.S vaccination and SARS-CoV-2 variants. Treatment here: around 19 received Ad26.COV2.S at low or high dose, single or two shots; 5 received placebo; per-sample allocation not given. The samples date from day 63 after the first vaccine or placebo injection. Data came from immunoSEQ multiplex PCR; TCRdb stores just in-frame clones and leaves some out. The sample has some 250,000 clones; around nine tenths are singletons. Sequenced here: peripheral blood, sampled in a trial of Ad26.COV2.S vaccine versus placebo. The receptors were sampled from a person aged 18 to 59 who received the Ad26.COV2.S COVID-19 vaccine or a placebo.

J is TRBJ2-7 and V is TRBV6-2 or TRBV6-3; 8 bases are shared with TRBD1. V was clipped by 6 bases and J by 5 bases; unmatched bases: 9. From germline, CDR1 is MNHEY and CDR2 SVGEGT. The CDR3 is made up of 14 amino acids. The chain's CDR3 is CASSMDRVLHEQYF. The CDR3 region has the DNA TGTGCCAGCAGCATGGACAGGGTGTTGCACGAGCAGTACTTC.

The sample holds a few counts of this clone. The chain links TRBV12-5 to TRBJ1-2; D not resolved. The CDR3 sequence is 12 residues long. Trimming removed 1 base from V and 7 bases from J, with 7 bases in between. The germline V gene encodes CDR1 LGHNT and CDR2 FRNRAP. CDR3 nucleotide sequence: TGTGCTAGTGGTTTGGGGGGAGGTGGCTACACCTTC. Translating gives CASGLGGGGYTF.

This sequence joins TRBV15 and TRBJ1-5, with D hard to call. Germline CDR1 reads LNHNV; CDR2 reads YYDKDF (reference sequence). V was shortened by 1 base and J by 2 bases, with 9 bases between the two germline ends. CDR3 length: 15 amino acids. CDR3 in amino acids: CATSRGGKGNQPQHF. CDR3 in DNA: TGTGCCACCAGCAGAGGAGGGAAAGGCAATCAGCCCCAGCATTTT.

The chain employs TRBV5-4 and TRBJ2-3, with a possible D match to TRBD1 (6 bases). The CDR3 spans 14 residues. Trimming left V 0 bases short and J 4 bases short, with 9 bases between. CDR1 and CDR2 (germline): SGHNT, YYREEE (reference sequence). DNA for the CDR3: TGTGCCAGCAGCTTGGTGGACAGATCAGATACGCAGTATTTT. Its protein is CASSLVDRSDTQYF.

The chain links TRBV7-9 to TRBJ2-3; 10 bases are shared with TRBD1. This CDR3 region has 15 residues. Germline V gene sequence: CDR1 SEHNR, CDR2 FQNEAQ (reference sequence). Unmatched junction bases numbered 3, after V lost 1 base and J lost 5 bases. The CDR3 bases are TGTGCCAGCAGCTTAGGACAGGGGGCGCGAGATACGCAGTATTTT. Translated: CASSLGQGARDTQYF.